These 28 T cell receptor beta chains were all obtained from the same sample, sequenced in a study of tumor and adjacent non-tumor tissue in lung cancer. A modified ARM-PCR protocol with three rounds of nested PCR amplified TCRbeta. TCRdb re-derived calls from the multiplex PCR reads in MiXCR, one entry per CDR3 protein. The table lists about 81,000 distinct CDR3 sequences, just under 75% of them singletons. RNA was extracted from bulk tissue without any cell sorting. The sample consisted of lung tumor tissue. The receptor source for this set is a woman in her forties with non-small cell lung cancer.

Of note for this clonotype: As the CDR3 is not closed by the conserved phenylalanine or tryptophan, this likely results from a read error. The V and J genes are TRBV28 and TRBJ1-4, with a possible D match to TRBD1 (6 bases). Germline CDR1 and CDR2: MDHEN and SYDVKM. The CDR3 loop spans 15 amino acids. V was clipped by 7 bases and J by 0 bases, with 12 bases between them. Here the CDR3 DNA reads TGTGCCAGCAACCGAGGACAGTCAACTAATGAAAAACTGTTTTTA. Protein sequence: CASNRGQSTNEKLFL.

The chain links TRBV12-3 or TRBV12-4 to TRBJ1-5, with D uncertain. The CDR3 consists of 15 residues. This CDR3 reads CSCSLSLEKNQPQHF. Written as DNA, the CDR3 is TGTTCCTGCAGTTTAAGTCTCGAAAAGAATCAGCCCCAGCATTTT.

On this clonotype itself: This may be a read error, as it is one base from a much larger clone. V gene TRBV7-8 combines with J gene TRBJ2-1; unclear D gene. Germline V gives CDR1 SGHVS, CDR2 FQNEAQ. The CDR3 is made up of 14 amino acids. CDR3 amino acids: CASSSPHRADELFF. The CDR3 DNA is TGTGCCAGCAGCTCCCCGCACCGGGCGGACGAGCTGTTCTTC.

This clonotype appeared a single time. The chain carries TRBV29-1 and TRBJ2-5; D not resolved. The germline CDR1 and CDR2 sequences are SQVTM and ANQGSEA. The CDR3 is 12 amino acids. CDR3 residues: CSVGPPEETQYF. CDR3 coding DNA: TGCAGTGTGGGCCCCCCGGAAGAGACCCAGTACTTC.

This clonotype has more than one count but fewer than ten. A single base separates this from a much larger clone, so it may be a read error. The CDR3 spells CATEAGGSANTQYF. The CDR3 DNA follows: TGTGCCACCGAGGCGGGAGGGTCGGCAAATACGCAGTATTTT. The chain uses TRBV10-3 and TRBJ2-3; 9 bases map to TRBD2. Per germline, CDR1 ENHRY and CDR2 SYGVKD. This CDR3 has 14 residues. Trimming removed 10 bases from V and 7 bases from J; junction bases left unmatched: 12.

With regard to this clonotype: One junction end disagrees with the germline gene, perhaps due to a read error. The chain uses TRBV28 and TRBJ1-4; D uncertain. The CDR3 extends over 14 amino acids. From germline, CDR1 is MDHEN and CDR2 SYDVKM. The CDR3 bases are TGTGCCAGCAGAATCGACACCTTGGGTGAACAACTGTTTTTT. Translating it yields CASRIDTLGEQLFF.

The chain employs TRBV20-1 and TRBJ2-7; TRBD2 agrees at 8 bases. The CDR3 contains 13 residues. Looked up from germline, CDR1 is DFQATT and CDR2 is SNEGSKA (reference sequence). The junction had 5 bases not matched to a gene; V was cut back by 1 base and J by 6 bases. This CDR3 is CSARGRGGGEQYF. CDR3 DNA: TGCAGTGCTAGAGGCCGGGGGGGCGGCGAGCAGTACTTC.

This clonotype was counted a single time. At one end, the junction sequence differs from germline, possibly due to a read error. This rearrangement joins TRBV5-5 to TRBJ2-7; D assignment may be TRBD1 or TRBD2 (5 bases each). CDR1 is SGHKS, CDR2 YYEKEE, per germline (reference sequence). The CDR3 extends over 14 amino acids. The CDR3 spells CASSLSFWGTVVPF. The CDR3 DNA is TGTGCCAGCAGCTTGTCATTTTGGGGGACGGTCGTTCCCTTC.

About this clonotype: Without the conserved terminal phenylalanine or tryptophan, this CDR3 likely stems from a read error. The gene calls are TRBV10-3 and TRBJ2-1; the D is unclear. The CDR3 sequence is 15 residues long. Germline assignment: CDR1 ENHRY and CDR2 SYGVKD. V was clipped by 0 bases and J by 7 bases, with 13 bases between them. CDR3 coding DNA: TGTGCCATCAGTGAGTCCGTAGGATTCTGGAATGAGCAGTTCTAC. Translating it yields CAISESVGFWNEQFY.

Concerning this clonotype: The conserved phenylalanine or tryptophan normally closing the CDR3 is absent here, so this likely arose from a read error. V usage is TRBV29-1 and J usage is TRBJ2-6; D assignment may be TRBD1 or TRBD2 (6 bases each). CDR1 and CDR2 (germline): SQVTM, ANQGSEA. The CDR3 has 15 residues. The CDR3 coding sequence is TGCAGTGTTGATTCCGGGGGCTCTGGAGCCAACGTCCTGACTTCC. Residues: CSVDSGGSGANVLTS.

On this clonotype itself: Germline is not matched at one junction end, which may reflect a read error. V and J are TRBV12-3 or TRBV12-4 and TRBJ2-1, with 7 bases lining up with TRBD1. CDR3 size: 15 residues. CDR3 protein: CANSSYSGGDNEQFF. CDR3 nucleotide sequence: TGTGCCAACAGTTCCTACTCAGGGGGTGACAATGAGCAGTTCTTC.

Remarks on this clonotype: One junction end disagrees with the germline gene, perhaps due to a read error. J is TRBJ2-7 and V is TRBV4-1, with 8 bases identical to TRBD1. The CDR3 sequence is 16 residues long. The germline V gene encodes CDR1 MGHRA and CDR2 YSYEKL. CDR3 sequence: CASNQDCRTGRYEQYF. CDR3 nucleotide sequence: TGCGCCAGCAACCAAGACTGTAGGACAGGGCGGTACGAGCAGTACTTC.

This clonotype was detected ten times or more. The chain is built from TRBV6-1 and TRBJ2-7; 7 positions match TRBD1. Germline V CDR1 and CDR2: MNHNS, SASEGT. CDR3 length: 15 residues. Losses at the gene ends were 2 bases for V and 0 bases for J; bases not matched to a gene: 4. The CDR3 bases are TGTGCCAGCAGTGAATTAGGGGGCTTCTCCTACGAGCAGTACTTC. As protein: CASSELGGFSYEQYF.

The rearrangement links TRBV29-1 to TRBJ2-7; TRBD1 might be the D (5 bases). The CDR3 covers 12 residues. Per germline, CDR1 SQVTM and CDR2 ANQGSEA. CDR3 region: CRATTGVGEQYF. In DNA, the CDR3 is TGCAGGGCCACCACAGGTGTGGGCGAGCAGTACTTC.

This clonotype has ten or more counts. The chain employs TRBV20-1 and TRBJ1-5; tentative D call: TRBD1 (5 bases). With 1 base removed from V and 8 bases from J, the gap between germline ends came to 15 bases. There are 14 residues in the CDR3. In germline, CDR1 is DFQATT, CDR2 SNEGSKA (reference sequence). The CDR3 nucleotides read TGCAGTGCTAGAGGGGGGGATCACCTAGAGCCCCAGCATTTT. It encodes CSARGGDHLEPQHF.

Ten or more counts support this clonotype. The rearrangement uses TRBV5-4 and TRBJ2-7; 10 bases agree with TRBD2. Germline-derived CDR1 and CDR2 are SGHNT and YYREEE (reference sequence). The V segment lost 4 bases and the J segment 0 bases; nucleotides outside the gene matches: 7. CDR3 length: 16 amino acids. For the CDR3, the DNA is TGTGCCAGCAGCAGGACTTTAGCGGGAGGCTCCTACGAGCAGTACTTC. This sequence encodes CASSRTLAGGSYEQYF.

The V and J genes are TRBV11-2 and TRBJ2-3; D call uncertain. Germline V gives CDR1 SGHAT, CDR2 FQNNGV. Trimming cost V 2 bases and J 15 bases, with 12 bases left between them. The CDR3 spans 11 residues. The CDR3 sequence: CASSLSNWQYF. The DNA of the CDR3 is TGTGCCAGCAGCTTATCTAATTGGCAATATTTT.

This clonotype was seen once. This may come from a read error, since a much larger clone is one base off. This chain connects TRBV7-9 to TRBJ2-1; 12 nucleotides line up with TRBD1. Germline assignment: CDR1 SEHNR and CDR2 FQNEAQ (reference sequence). CDR3 length: 14 amino acids. CDR3 loop: CASSLGQGADDQFF. CDR3 bases: TGTGCCAGCAGCCTGGGACAGGGGGCCGATGATCAGTTCTTC.

The chain has TRBV10-1 and TRBJ2-5; D perhaps matches TRBD2 (6 bases). This CDR3 comprises 15 residues. Germline loops: CDR1 WNHNN, CDR2 SYGVQD (reference sequence). Trimming stripped 6 bases from V and 7 bases from J, with 21 bases between. The CDR3 DNA reads as TGCGCCAGCAGAGTCGGGACTTGCGTAAGGGTGACCCAGTACTTC. This encodes CASRVGTCVRVTQYF.

Note on this clonotype: A much larger clonotype is one base distant, so this may be a read error. The J gene is TRBJ2-7, the V gene TRBV12-3 or TRBV12-4; a weak D match, TRBD2 (6 bases). This CDR3 region has 15 residues. The V end was cut by 0 bases, the J end by 5 bases, with 14 bases between. The CDR3 protein is CASSLARGETDEQYF. As DNA, the CDR3 is TGTGCCAGCAGTTTAGCGCGGGGAGAGACAGACGAGCAGTACTTC.

Regarding this clonotype: Just one base apart from a much larger clone, this may be a read error. The chain employs TRBV30 and TRBJ2-7; D perhaps matches TRBD2 (6 bases). The length of the CDR3 is 13 residues. Germline values: CDR1 GTSNPN, CDR2 SVGIG (reference sequence). CDR3 DNA sequence: TGTGTCTGGAGTGTAACGCCCGGGGGCGAGCAGTACTTC. It encodes CVWSVTPGGEQYF.

This clonotype was found once. This sequence joins TRBV6-5 and TRBJ2-1, with no clear D. CDR1 is MNHEY, CDR2 SVGAGI, per germline. The CDR3 covers 16 residues. Trimming cost V 0 bases and J 8 bases, with 17 bases left between them. CDR3 nucleotides: TGTGCCAGCAGTTACTCGTATTTTTACCTCCTGGATGAGCAGTTCTTC. This translates into CASSYSYFYLLDEQFF.

Notes on this clonotype: Germline and junction disagree at one end, which may indicate a read error. V usage is TRBV5-1 and J usage is TRBJ2-5; D uncertain. The CDR3 has 14 residues. Germline loops: CDR1 SGHRS, CDR2 YFSETQ. The CDR3 DNA follows: TGCGTCAGCAGCTTCAACATCCACCAAGAGATCCAGTACTTC. This translates into CVSSFNIHQEIQYF.

As concerns this clonotype: Here the CDR3 omits its conserved ending phenylalanine or tryptophan, so a read error is the likely source. This rearrangement joins TRBV30 to TRBJ1-5; D uncertain. V lost 3 bases to trimming and J lost 3 bases, with 12 bases between them. This CDR3 contains 14 residues. CDR1 is GTSNPN and CDR2 is SVGIG in the germline V gene (reference sequence). The CDR3 loop reads CAWRSQVANQPQHL. CDR3 DNA sequence: TGTGCCTGGAGGTCGCAGGTTGCCAATCAGCCCCAGCATCTT.

About this clonotype: One base away lies a much larger clone, so this may be a sequencing read error. The chain joins TRBV6-6 to TRBJ1-1; D gene ambiguous. Germline CDR1 MNHNY, CDR2 SVGAGI (reference sequence). CDR3 length equals 15 residues. V was clipped by 4 bases and J by 5 bases, with 17 bases between them. The CDR3 is CASSCAQPEGTEAFF. The CDR3 DNA reads TGTGCCAGCAGTTGCGCCCAGCCGGAGGGAACTGAAGCTTTCTTT.

This clonotype was recorded many times. The chain combines TRBV5-1 with TRBJ1-6, with D maybe TRBD1 (6 bases). The ends were cut back, 5 bases at V and 11 bases at J, with 14 bases in the middle. In germline, CDR1 is SGHRS, CDR2 YFSETQ. This CDR3 is 13 amino acids long. CDR3 DNA sequence: TGCGCCAGCAGGGGGGCCTCAGAAGCACCCCTCCACTTT. Translating gives CASRGASEAPLHF.

A single count supports this clonotype. The junction shows a germline mismatch at one end, possibly a read error. The chain links TRBV5-1 to TRBJ1-1; D call uncertain. The CDR3 is 15 amino acids. Germline V gene sequence: CDR1 SGHRS, CDR2 YFSETQ. DNA of the CDR3: TGCACCAGCAGCATGGATTCCGGGCAGAGGACTGAAGCTTTCTTT. As protein: CTSSMDSGQRTEAFF.

Points on this clonotype: At one boundary the junction diverges from the germline segment, which might be a read error. The chain has TRBV11-2 and TRBJ1-1; D possibly corresponds to TRBD1 (5 bases). Germline V gene data show CDR1 as SGHAT and CDR2 as FQNNGV. This CDR3 comprises 16 residues. The CDR3 DNA reads as TGTGCCTGTAGCTTAGAGTCAGGCCTTGCGGACACCGAAGCTTTCTTT. Translation gives CACSLESGLADTEAFF.